This TCR beta chain came from a study of T-cell memory formation after mild COVID-19. Study-level information: There were largely donor-specific TCR clusters. Study conclusions and caveats: From day 15 to 85, contracting clones were balanced between CD4 and CD8, whereas later expanders leaned toward CD4+. Nothing confirmed that second-wave clones peaking on day 37 were specific for SARS-CoV-2. Shrinking CD4+ clones resided mostly in CM and EM, and CD8+ ones in EMRA.

TCRdb itself ran the 5' RACE reads through MiXCR, one entry per CDR3 protein. The table has some 330,000 distinct CDR3 sequences, under 25% seen once; the top ten hold under 15%. This clonotype was recorded a few times. Its antigen is unidentified. CDR3 size: 14 residues. V dropped 3 bases and J dropped 4; count of bases not matched to a gene: 5. CDR1 is MGHRA, CDR2 YSYEKL, per germline. The chain employs TRBV4-1 and TRBJ1-1; 7 bases agree with TRBD1. This receptor was taken from an adult woman who had mild COVID-19 (a few samples of this study predate the infection). Cell type and time point are not known. Sequenced sample: PBMCs or a T cell subset sorted from them (not recorded which). In DNA, the CDR3 is TGCGCCAGCAGCCACAGACAGGGCGCCACTGAAGCTTTCTTT. Amino acids: CASSHRQGATEAFF.